This T cell receptor (beta chain) was identified during a study of blood T cells in healthy people across ages. Study information: The capture of about one barcoded beta molecule per two T cells was achieved by template switching. Study-wide results and caveats: Samples with more naive T cells showed higher observed beta diversity.

A word on this clonotype: Its antigen is not identified.

The CDR3 totals 15 residues. The germline V gene has CDR1 MNHNS and CDR2 SASEGT. The second PCR ran roughly 7 to 12 cycles with a sample-barcoded 5' primer and J-beta primers. Using its own MiXCR run on the 5' RACE reads, TCRdb lists one record per CDR3 protein. The data contain 1.4 million to 1.5 million distinct CDR3 sequences, about 40% of them singletons. The chain has TRBV6-1 and TRBJ2-1; D tentatively fits TRBD1 or TRBD2 (5 bases each). The tail of the sequence fits TRBJ2-7 better, so the J call may be wrong. Sequenced: blood. This TCR was sampled from a woman aged 18-29 years in good health. The CDR3 reads CASSEGTDGACEQYF. In nucleotides, the CDR3 is TGTGCCAGCAGTGAGGGCACGGACGGGGCCTGCGAGCAGTACTTC.